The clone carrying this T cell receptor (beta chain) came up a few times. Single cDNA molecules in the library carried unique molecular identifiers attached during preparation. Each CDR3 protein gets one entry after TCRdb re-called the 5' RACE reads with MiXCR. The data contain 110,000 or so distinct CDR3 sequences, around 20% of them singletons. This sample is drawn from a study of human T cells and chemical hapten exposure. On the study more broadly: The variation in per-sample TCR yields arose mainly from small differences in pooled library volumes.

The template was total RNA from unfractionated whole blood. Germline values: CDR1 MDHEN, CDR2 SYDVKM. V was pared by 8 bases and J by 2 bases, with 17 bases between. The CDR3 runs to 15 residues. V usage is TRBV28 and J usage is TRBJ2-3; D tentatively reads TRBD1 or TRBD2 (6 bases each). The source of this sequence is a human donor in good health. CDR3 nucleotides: TGTGCCAGCCGGGGGCGGGCGACCAACACAGATACGCAGTATTTT. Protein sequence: CASRGRATNTDTQYF.